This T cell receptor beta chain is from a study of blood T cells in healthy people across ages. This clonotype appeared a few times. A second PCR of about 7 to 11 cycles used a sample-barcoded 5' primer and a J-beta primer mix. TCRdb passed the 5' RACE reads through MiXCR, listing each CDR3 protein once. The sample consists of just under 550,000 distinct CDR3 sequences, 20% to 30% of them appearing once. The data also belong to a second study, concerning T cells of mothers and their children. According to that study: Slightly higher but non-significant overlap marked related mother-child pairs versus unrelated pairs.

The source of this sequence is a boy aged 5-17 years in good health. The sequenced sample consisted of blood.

The CDR3 DNA reads as TGTGCCAGCAGCTTAGACCAGGGCCCCTACGAGCAGTACTTC. Its translation: CASSLDQGPYEQYF. This sequence joins TRBV7-9 and TRBJ2-7, with D possibly being TRBD1 (5 bases). Looked up from germline, CDR1 is SEHNR and CDR2 is FQNEAQ (reference sequence). The CDR3 loop spans 14 amino acids. Trimming took 1 base from V and 2 from J, leaving 9 bases between them.